This TCR beta chain originates from a study of PD-1 blockade in mismatch repair-deficient tumors. Study observations and caveats: Tumor-resident clones, often absent from pretreatment blood, expanded after pembrolizumab and then contracted.

This clone has just one count. Its antigen is unidentified. TCRdb's table, derived via immunoSEQ multiplex PCR, lists solely in-frame clones and lacks some. The sample holds roughly 45,000 clones; around three quarters are singletons and the top ten take around 3.3%. CDR3 length equals 15 residues. Unmatched junction bases numbered 9, after V lost 2 bases and J lost 8 bases. CDR1 and CDR2 from the germline V gene are SGHKS and YYEKEE (reference sequence). PCR or immunohistochemistry showed mismatch repair deficiency in every enrolled patient. The sample in question was PBMCs, obtained before pembrolizumab treatment. The rearrangement uses TRBV5-5 and TRBJ2-1, with 8 bases that match TRBD1. This clonotype was obtained from an adult with mismatch repair-deficient cancer. The CDR3, as DNA: TGTGCCAGCAGCTTACGGCAGGGGGCAGGCGATGAGCAGTTCTTC. Amino acid sequence: CASSLRQGAGDEQFF.